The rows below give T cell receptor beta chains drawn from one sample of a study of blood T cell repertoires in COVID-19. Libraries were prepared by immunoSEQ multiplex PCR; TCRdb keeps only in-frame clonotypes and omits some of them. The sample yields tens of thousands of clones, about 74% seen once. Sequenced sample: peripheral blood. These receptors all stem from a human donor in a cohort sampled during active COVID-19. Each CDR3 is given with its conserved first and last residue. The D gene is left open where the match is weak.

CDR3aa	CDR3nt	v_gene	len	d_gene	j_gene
CASSLESGGRGAAYEQYF	TGTGCCAGCAGCTTAGAATCCGGGGGGAGGGGAGCAGCCTACGAGCAGTACTTC	TRBV11-2	18	TRBD2	TRBJ2-7
CASSIKNTEAFF	TGTGCCAGCAGCATTAAGAACACTGAAGCTTTCTTT	TRBV5-5	12	.	TRBJ1-1
CASSPGSGTYGYTF	TGTGCCAGCAGCCCTGGTTCCGGTACCTATGGCTACACCTTC	TRBV7-9	14	.	TRBJ1-2
CASTSQETQYF	TGTGCCAGCACCTCCCAAGAGACCCAGTACTTC	TRBV2	11	.	TRBJ2-5
CASSLVGQTTF	TGTGCCAGCAGTTTAGTGGGACAGACAACCTTC	TRBV28	11	TRBD1	TRBJ2-7
CASSRDRESDTQYF	TGTGCCAGCAGCCGGGACAGGGAATCAGATACGCAGTATTTT	TRBV7-2	14	TRBD1	TRBJ2-3
CASSSDKSSYNEQFF	TGTGCCAGCAGCTCGGACAAGAGCTCCTACAATGAGCAGTTCTTC	TRBV5-5	15	.	TRBJ2-1
CASSQYLGSQNTQYF	TGTGCCAGCAGCCAATATCTCGGGTCCCAAAATACGCAGTATTTT	TRBV14	15	.	TRBJ2-3
CASSSGGRVNEQFF	TGTGCCAGCAGCTCAGGAGGGAGGGTCAATGAGCAGTTCTTC	TRBV5-4	14	TRBD2	TRBJ2-1
CASSSGAVAGELFF	TGCGCCAGCAGCTCCGGAGCCGTCGCCGGGGAGCTGTTTTTT	TRBV5-1	14	.	TRBJ2-2
CASSYKSRVPGVEQFF	TGTGCCAGCAGCTACAAATCGAGAGTACCGGGAGTTGAGCAGTTCTTC	TRBV7-2	16	.	TRBJ2-1
CASSSTDDRSGYGYTF	TGTGCCAGCAGCTCCACGGACGACAGGTCTGGCTATGGCTACACCTTC	TRBV7-9	16	.	TRBJ1-2
CATATTEQETQYF	TGTGCCACCGCTACAACGGAGCAAGAGACCCAGTACTTC	TRBV12-3/TRBV12-4	13	.	TRBJ2-5
CASSLEFRQGGEAFF	TGTGCCAGCAGCTTAGAGTTCCGGCAGGGAGGAGAAGCTTTCTTT	TRBV7-8	15	.	TRBJ1-1
CATSTGTGGWGQPQHF	TGTGCCACCAGCACCGGGACAGGGGGCTGGGGACAGCCCCAGCATTTT	TRBV24-1	16	TRBD1	TRBJ1-5